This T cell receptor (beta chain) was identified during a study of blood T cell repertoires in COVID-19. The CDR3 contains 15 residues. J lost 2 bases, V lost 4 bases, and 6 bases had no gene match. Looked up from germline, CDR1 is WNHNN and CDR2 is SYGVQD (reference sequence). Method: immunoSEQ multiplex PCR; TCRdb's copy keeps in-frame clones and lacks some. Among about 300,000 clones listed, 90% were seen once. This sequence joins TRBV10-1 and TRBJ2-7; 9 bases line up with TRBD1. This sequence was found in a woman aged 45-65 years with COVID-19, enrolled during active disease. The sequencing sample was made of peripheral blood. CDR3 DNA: TGCGCCAGCAGTGGAACGGGACAGGGAGCCTACGAGCAGTACTTC. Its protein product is CASSGTGQGAYEQYF.